This T cell receptor (beta chain) stems from a study of CD8 T cells in ankylosing spondylitis. Points from the study as a whole: Past studies reported some motif variants in reactive arthritis synovial fluid and blood.

A single record per CDR3 protein comes from TCRdb applying MiXCR to the 5' RACE reads. The sample lists 150,000 to 200,000 distinct CDR3 sequences, approximately 9% occurring once. This clonotype came up many times. The antigen is undetermined. Sequencing was carried out using blood, either unsorted or a sorted T cell fraction (not recorded which). The TCR sequence derives from a female donor with ankylosing spondylitis or in good health (not recorded which).

CDR3 sequence: CASSLLQGGNEQFF. As DNA, the CDR3 is TGCGCCAGCAGCTTGTTGCAGGGAGGCAATGAGCAGTTCTTC. The chain recombines TRBV5-1 with TRBJ2-1; a weak D match, TRBD2 (6 bases). Germline CDR1 and CDR2: SGHRS and YFSETQ. The CDR3 spans 14 residues. V was cut by 1 base and J by 6 bases, with 11 bases left in between.